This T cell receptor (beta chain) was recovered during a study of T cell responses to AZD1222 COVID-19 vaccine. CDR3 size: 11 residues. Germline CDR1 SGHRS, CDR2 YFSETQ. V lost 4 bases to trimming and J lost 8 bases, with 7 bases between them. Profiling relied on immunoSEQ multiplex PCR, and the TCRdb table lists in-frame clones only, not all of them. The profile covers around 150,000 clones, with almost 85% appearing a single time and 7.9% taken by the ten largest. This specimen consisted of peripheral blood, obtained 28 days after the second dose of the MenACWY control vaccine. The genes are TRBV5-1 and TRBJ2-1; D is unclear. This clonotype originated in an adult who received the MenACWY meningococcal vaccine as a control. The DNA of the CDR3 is TGCGCCAGCAGCGATTTGGATGAGCAGTTCTTC. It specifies CASSDLDEQFF.